The 4 T cell receptor beta chains reported below all come from one sample, sequenced in a study of cytomegalovirus exposure and HLA in healthy donors. Amplification used 60 Vbeta primers and 13 Jbeta primers. Some clones are missing from TCRdb's copy, which holds only in-frame ones; the method was immunoSEQ multiplex PCR. The table has approximately 120,000 clones, approximately 72% seen once. The sequenced sample was PBMCs. The receptors originated from a woman aged 45-65 years in good health and CMV-seropositive.

This clone was observed a few times. The rearrangement joins TRBV5-1 to TRBJ2-1; TRBD2 matches at 9 bases. J was trimmed by 5 bases and V by 1 base; bases with no gene match: 7. Germline V gene lookup returns CDR1 SGHRS and CDR2 YFSETQ. The CDR3 covers 16 residues. The CDR3 is CASSLSGRLLDNEQFF. CDR3 nucleotide sequence: TGCGCCAGCAGCTTGAGCGGGAGGCTCTTAGACAATGAGCAGTTCTTC.

The chain is built from TRBV5-1 and TRBJ1-1; D not resolved. The CDR3 is 14 residues long. V was shortened by 3 bases and J by 4 bases, with 13 bases between the two germline ends. In germline, CDR1 is SGHRS, CDR2 YFSETQ. CDR3 sequence: CASSSEEGITEAFF. The CDR3 nucleotides read TGCGCCAGCAGCTCGGAGGAGGGAATCACTGAAGCTTTCTTT.

Only a few counts were recorded for this clone. The chain is built from TRBV9 and TRBJ2-3, with TRBD2 matching 10 bases. J was trimmed by 5 bases and V by 4 bases; bases with no gene match: 13. Germline-derived CDR1 and CDR2 are SGDLS and YYNGEE. The CDR3 runs 17 residues. The CDR3 loop reads CASSSRLAGGTGDTQYF. The DNA of the CDR3 is TGTGCCAGCAGCTCTAGACTAGCGGGCGGCACGGGAGATACGCAGTATTTT.

The chain combines TRBV7-8 with TRBJ2-3; D remains unclear. Trimming took 1 base from V and 6 from J, leaving 17 bases between them. The CDR3 length is 16 residues. Germline assignment: CDR1 SGHVS and CDR2 FQNEAQ. In DNA, the CDR3 is TGTGCCAGCAGCTTAGGATTTGAGATAGCCCTGGATACGCAGTATTTT. Translating it yields CASSLGFEIALDTQYF.